These 22 T cell receptor beta chains originate from one sample sequenced in a study of T cell responses to AZD1222 COVID-19 vaccine. The protocol was immunoSEQ multiplex PCR, while the TCRdb copy is restricted to in-frame clones and leaves out a portion. The table lists more than 150,000 clones, around 87% of them singletons. Here the sequenced sample was peripheral blood, taken on day 0 of MenACWY control vaccination. These receptor sequences come from an adult in good health.

A note on this clone: Other DNA sequences in the sample encode the same CDR3. Here the CDR3 reads CASSLDYEQYF. CDR3 DNA: TGTGCCAGCAGCTTGGACTACGAGCAGTACTTC. The V and J genes are TRBV7-9 and TRBJ2-7; D not certain. The V end was cut by 3 bases, the J end by 3 bases, with 3 bases between. The CDR3 is 11 residues long. Germline V gene data show CDR1 as SEHNR and CDR2 as FQNEAQ (reference sequence).

This rearrangement joins TRBV4-2 to TRBJ2-1; D uncertain. Trimming pared 1 base from V and 7 bases from J, leaving 5 bases between. This CDR3 spans 12 amino acids. Germline V CDR1 and CDR2: LGHNA, YNFKEQ. As DNA, the CDR3 is TGTGCCAGCAGCCAAGGGACGAATGAGCAGTTCTTC. Translation: CASSQGTNEQFF.

This chain uses TRBV4-3 with TRBJ1-2; tentatively, D is TRBD1 (5 bases). Trimming left V 3 bases short and J 4 bases short, with 15 bases between. From germline, CDR1 is LGHNA and CDR2 YSLEER. The CDR3 sequence is 15 residues long. The CDR3 region has the DNA TGCGCCAGCAGCCAGATCTATAGGGGACCCTATGGCTACACCTTC. Encoded protein: CASSQIYRGPYGYTF.

V usage is TRBV4-3 and J usage is TRBJ2-7; 8 bases agree with TRBD1. Germline V gene data show CDR1 as LGHNA and CDR2 as YSLEER. J was trimmed by 4 bases and V by 0 bases; bases with no gene match: 20. The CDR3 is 20 residues long. The CDR3 protein is CASSQDIGASGQGATYEQYF. The CDR3 DNA reads TGCGCCAGCAGCCAAGATATAGGCGCTTCGGGGCAGGGGGCTACATACGAGCAGTACTTC.

The chain combines TRBV11-2 with TRBJ2-5, with 7 bases identical to TRBD1. Germline CDR1 SGHAT, CDR2 FQNNGV. Trimming at V came to 5 bases and at J to 3 bases, leaving 3 bases not matched to a gene. The CDR3 is made up of 13 amino acids. CDR3 sequence: CASSADREETQYF. The CDR3 DNA is TGTGCCAGCAGCGCCGACAGGGAAGAGACCCAGTACTTC.

V usage is TRBV5-1 and J usage is TRBJ2-1; D remains ambiguous. V was shortened by 0 bases and J by 0 bases, with 7 bases between the two germline ends. The CDR3 runs to 15 residues. Per germline, CDR1 SGHRS and CDR2 YFSETQ. Here the CDR3 DNA reads TGCGCCAGCAGCTTGGTTTCCTCCTCCTACAATGAGCAGTTCTTC. This gives the protein CASSLVSSSYNEQFF.

This rearrangement joins TRBV27 to TRBJ2-1, with 7 bases matching TRBD2. The germline gives CDR1 MNHEY, CDR2 SMNVEV (reference sequence). The CDR3 extends over 15 amino acids. The V segment lost 6 bases and the J segment 7 bases; nucleotides outside the gene matches: 12. The CDR3 reads CASRMGAGSGNEQFF. Here the CDR3 DNA reads TGTGCCAGCAGGATGGGAGCGGGATCGGGTAATGAGCAGTTCTTC.

The chain links TRBV9 to TRBJ1-6; unclear D gene. V was cut by 3 bases and J by 9 bases, with 13 bases left in between. The germline gives CDR1 SGDLS, CDR2 YYNGEE. The CDR3 is 14 amino acids. The CDR3 nucleotides read TGTGCCAGCAGCGCCCCGGGCGACGGTTCACCCCTCCACTTT. Translation gives CASSAPGDGSPLHF. The full variable domain, rest sourced from reference TRBV9 and TRBJ1-6, is DSGVTQTPKHLITATGQRVTLRCSPRSGDLSVYWYQQSLDQGLQFLIQYYNGEERAKGNILERFSAQQFPDLHSELNLSSLELGDSALYFCASSAPGDGSPLHFGNGTRLTVT.

This chain links TRBV23-1 with TRBJ1-2; D is unclear. TRBV23-1 is reported as an ORF; its role is uncertain. This CDR3 spans 14 amino acids. Trimming cost V 1 base and J 4 bases, with 10 bases left between them. The CDR3 reads CASSQFPGLYGYTF. CDR3 coding DNA: TGCGCCAGCAGTCAATTTCCAGGTCTCTATGGCTACACCTTC.

CDR3 sequence: CASSLSNTRYEQYF. DNA for the CDR3: TGTGCCAGCAGCTTAAGTAATACTAGGTACGAGCAGTACTTC. This chain links TRBV13 with TRBJ2-7; the D gene is possibly TRBD2 (5 bases). Germline CDR1 and CDR2: PRHDT and FYEKMQ (reference sequence). The CDR3 has 14 residues. The V gene lost 2 bases and the J gene lost 4 bases, with 12 bases spanning the gap.

The chain recombines TRBV6-5 with TRBJ2-3; the D gene could be TRBD1 or TRBD2 (6 bases each). V lost 2 bases to trimming and J lost 4 bases, with 16 bases between them. The length of the CDR3 is 16 residues. The germline CDR1 and CDR2 sequences are MNHEY and SVGAGI. As DNA, the CDR3 is TGTGCCAGCAGTTACAATGTGGGGGGCACCTCAGATACGCAGTATTTT. Amino acid sequence: CASSYNVGGTSDTQYF.

V is TRBV6-5 and J is TRBJ1-2, with TRBD1 as a possible D gene (6 bases). CDR1 MNHEY and CDR2 SVGAGI come from the germline V gene. This CDR3 is 13 amino acids long. V lost 0 bases to trimming and J lost 8 bases, with 10 bases between them. The CDR3 DNA follows: TGTGCCAGCAGTTACTCGCGGACAGAAGGCTACACCTTC. It specifies CASSYSRTEGYTF.

The chain recombines TRBV29-1 with TRBJ1-1; D is possibly TRBD1 (5 bases). Germline CDR1 reads SQVTM; CDR2 reads ANQGSEA. V lost 6 bases to trimming and J lost 0 bases, with 5 bases between them. This CDR3 is built from 11 residues. CDR3 region: CSVTVNTEAFF. The DNA of the CDR3 is TGCAGCGTGACAGTGAACACTGAAGCTTTCTTT.

The rearrangement uses TRBV5-4 and TRBJ2-1, with D perhaps given as TRBD1 or TRBD2 (5 bases each). Per germline, CDR1 SGHNT and CDR2 YYREEE (reference sequence). This CDR3 region has 12 residues. V dropped 4 bases and J dropped 12 bases, with 14 bases sitting between them. The CDR3 nucleotides are TGTGCCAGCAGCCCGGGGCGAGCCAGGCAGTTCTTC. This codes for CASSPGRARQFF. The full variable domain, with the rest looked up from reference TRBV5-4 and TRBJ2-1, is ETGVTQSPTHLIKTRGQQVTLRCSSQSGHNTVSWYQQALGQGPQFIFQYYREEENGRGNFPPRFSGLQFPNYSSELNVNALELDDSALYLCASSPGRARQFFGPGTRLTVL.

This clone was seen just once. CDR3 residues: CASSLGASNEQFF. CDR3 in DNA: TGCGCCAGCAGCTTAGGAGCTAGCAATGAGCAGTTCTTC. The rearrangement links TRBV5-1 to TRBJ2-1; no clear D. Trimming removed 2 bases from V and 6 bases from J, with 9 bases in between. This CDR3 is built from 13 residues. The germline gives CDR1 SGHRS, CDR2 YFSETQ.

The genes are TRBV6-1 and TRBJ1-6; D not certain. Trimming cost V 2 bases and J 6 bases, with 11 bases left between them. Germline CDR1 MNHNS, CDR2 SASEGT. The CDR3 is 15 residues long. CDR3 in DNA: TGTGCCAGCAGTGAAATAGGGCGGAGTAATTCACCCCTCCACTTT. Its protein product is CASSEIGRSNSPLHF.

The V gene is TRBV4-2, the J gene TRBJ1-6, with D hard to call. There are 18 residues in the CDR3. Trimming stripped 7 bases from V and 11 bases from J, with 30 bases between. The V gene's germline CDR1 is LGHNA and CDR2 YNFKEQ. In DNA, the CDR3 is TGTGCCAGCAATCCGGGGTCCGGAACCGAATCCCGAAGGGCACCCCTCCACTTT. The encoded protein is CASNPGSGTESRRAPLHF.

The gene calls are TRBV5-1 and TRBJ2-6; D not resolved. The CDR3 is made up of 15 amino acids. Trimming took 0 bases from V and 2 from J, leaving 6 bases between them. Germline-derived CDR1 and CDR2 are SGHRS and YFSETQ. The CDR3 bases are TGCGCCAGCAGCTTGGGGAGTACTGGGGCCAACGTCCTGACTTTC. Its translation is CASSLGSTGANVLTF.

Regarding this clone: One end of the junction varies from germline; a read error may be responsible. The CDR3 spells CSVGQPILF. CDR3 DNA sequence: TGCAGCGTCGGCCAGCCCATATTGTTT. The chain couples TRBV29-1 to TRBJ1-1; no reliable D call. CDR1 SQVTM and CDR2 ANQGSEA come from the germline V gene. CDR3 length equals 9 residues.

The chain uses TRBV5-4 and TRBJ2-7, with TRBD1 matching 10 bases. V lost 5 bases to trimming and J lost 1 base; unmatched junction nucleotides: 6. The germline V gene encodes CDR1 SGHNT and CDR2 YYREEE (reference sequence). This CDR3 contains 15 residues. The CDR3 loop reads CASSRPGQGSYEQYF. CDR3 in DNA: TGTGCCAGCAGTCGACCGGGACAGGGGTCCTACGAGCAGTACTTC.

The chain combines TRBV19 with TRBJ1-1; possible D gene TRBD1, 6 bases. The CDR3 has 15 residues. Germline CDR1 is LNHDA and CDR2 is SQIVND (reference sequence). The germline V and J ends were trimmed by 6 bases and 1 base, with 15 bases remaining between them. The CDR3 DNA reads as TGTGCCAGTAGCCCTTTGAGACAGGAGAACACTGAAGCTTTCTTT. This codes for CASSPLRQENTEAFF.

The CDR3 here is CASSQDRRTGYTF. In nucleotides, the CDR3 is TGCGCCAGCAGCCAAGACCGAAGGACCGGCTACACCTTC. The chain uses TRBV4-3 and TRBJ1-2; no clear D. CDR3 length: 13 amino acids. Germline assignment: CDR1 LGHNA and CDR2 YSLEER. V was shortened by 0 bases and J by 8 bases, with 10 bases between the two germline ends.